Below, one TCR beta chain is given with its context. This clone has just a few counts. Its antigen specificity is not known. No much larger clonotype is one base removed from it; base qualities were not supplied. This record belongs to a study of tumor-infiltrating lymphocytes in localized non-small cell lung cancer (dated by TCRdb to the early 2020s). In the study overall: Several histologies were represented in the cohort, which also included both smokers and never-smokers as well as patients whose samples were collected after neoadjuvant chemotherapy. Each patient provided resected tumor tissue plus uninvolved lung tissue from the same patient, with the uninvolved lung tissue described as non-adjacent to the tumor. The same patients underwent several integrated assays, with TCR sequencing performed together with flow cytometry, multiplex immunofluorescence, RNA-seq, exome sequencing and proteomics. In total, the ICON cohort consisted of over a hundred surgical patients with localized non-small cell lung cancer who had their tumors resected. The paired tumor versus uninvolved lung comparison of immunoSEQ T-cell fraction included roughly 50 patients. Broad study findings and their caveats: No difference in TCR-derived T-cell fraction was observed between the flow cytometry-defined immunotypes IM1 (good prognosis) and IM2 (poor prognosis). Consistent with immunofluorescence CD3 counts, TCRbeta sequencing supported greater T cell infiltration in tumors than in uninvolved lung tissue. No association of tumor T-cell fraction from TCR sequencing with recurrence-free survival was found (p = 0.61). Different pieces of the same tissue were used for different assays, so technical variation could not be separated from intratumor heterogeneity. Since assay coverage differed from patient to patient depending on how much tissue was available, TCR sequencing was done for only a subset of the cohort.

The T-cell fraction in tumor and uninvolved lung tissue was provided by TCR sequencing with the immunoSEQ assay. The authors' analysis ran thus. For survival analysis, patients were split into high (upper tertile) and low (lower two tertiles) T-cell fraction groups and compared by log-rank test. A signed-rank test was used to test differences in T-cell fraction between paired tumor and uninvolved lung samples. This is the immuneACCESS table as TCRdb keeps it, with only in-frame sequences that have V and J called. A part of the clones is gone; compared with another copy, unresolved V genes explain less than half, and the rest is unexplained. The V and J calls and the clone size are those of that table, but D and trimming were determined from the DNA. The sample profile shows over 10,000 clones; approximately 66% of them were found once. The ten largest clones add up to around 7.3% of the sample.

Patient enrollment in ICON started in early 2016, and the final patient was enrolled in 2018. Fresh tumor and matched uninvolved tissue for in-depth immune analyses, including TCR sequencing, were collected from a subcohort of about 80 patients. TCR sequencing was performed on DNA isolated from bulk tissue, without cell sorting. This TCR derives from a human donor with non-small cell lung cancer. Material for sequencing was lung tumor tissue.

The CDR3 sequence is CASSSQETQYF. In nucleotide form, the sequence is TGTGCCAGCAGCTCCCAAGAGACCCAGTACTTC. The chain couples TRBV11-2 to TRBJ2-5; no confident D gene assignment can be made. Per the germline V gene, SGHAT is the CDR1 and FQNNGV is the CDR2. A distance of 1 base separates the germline ends of V and J, which lose 4 bases and 1 base respectively. The CDR3 has 11 amino acids, counting the end cysteine and phenylalanine. Just the 33-base CDR3 DNA is kept, in frame starting at base 1.